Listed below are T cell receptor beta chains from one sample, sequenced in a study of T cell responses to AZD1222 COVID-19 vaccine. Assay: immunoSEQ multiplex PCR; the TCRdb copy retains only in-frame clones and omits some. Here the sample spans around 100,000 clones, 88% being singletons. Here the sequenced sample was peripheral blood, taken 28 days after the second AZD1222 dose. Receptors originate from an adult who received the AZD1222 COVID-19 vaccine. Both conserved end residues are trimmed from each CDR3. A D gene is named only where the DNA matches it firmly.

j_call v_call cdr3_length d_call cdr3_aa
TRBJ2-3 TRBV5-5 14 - ASSLQPALGGDTQY
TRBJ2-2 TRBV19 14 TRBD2 ASTRLAGGSTGELF
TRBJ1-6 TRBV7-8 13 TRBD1 ASSSGQGGNSPLH
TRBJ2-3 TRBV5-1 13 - ASSSYGTSTDTQY
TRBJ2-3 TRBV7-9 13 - ASSSRTTSTDTQY
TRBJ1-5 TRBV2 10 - ASTMDDQPQH
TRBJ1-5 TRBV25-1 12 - ASSEEGPNQPQH
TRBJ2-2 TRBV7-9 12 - ASSPPVSTGELF
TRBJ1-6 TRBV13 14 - ASSLSPNPYNSPLH
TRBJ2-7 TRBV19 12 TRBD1 ASSTQGADYEQY
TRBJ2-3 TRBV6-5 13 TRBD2 ASSSGLAGWDTQY
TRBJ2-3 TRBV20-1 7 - SFGDTQY
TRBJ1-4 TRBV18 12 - ASSRQATNEKLF
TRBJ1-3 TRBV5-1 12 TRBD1 ASSGQGTGNTIY
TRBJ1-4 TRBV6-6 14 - ASSYSGEATNEKLF
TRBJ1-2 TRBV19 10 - ASSIVPYGYT
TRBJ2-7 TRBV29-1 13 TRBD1 SVEALGQGFYEQY
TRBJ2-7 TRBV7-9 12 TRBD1 ASSLGQGFWEQY
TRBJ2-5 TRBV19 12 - ASSARPGGETQY
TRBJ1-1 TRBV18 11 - ASSPGLNTEAF
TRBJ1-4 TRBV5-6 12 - ASSGIRQEEKLF
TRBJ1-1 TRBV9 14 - ASSVGVSLMNTEAF
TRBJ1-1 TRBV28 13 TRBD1 ASSPIGTANTEAF
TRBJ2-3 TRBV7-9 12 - ASGTGGFTDTQY
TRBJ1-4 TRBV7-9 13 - ASSLPGAANEKLF
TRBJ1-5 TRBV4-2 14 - ASSRSSGDGRQPQH
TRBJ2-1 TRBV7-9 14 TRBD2 ASRALRGDLYNEQF
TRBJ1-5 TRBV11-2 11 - ASSLDRGQPQH
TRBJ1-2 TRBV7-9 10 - ASSFPSYGYT
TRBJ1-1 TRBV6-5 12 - ASSYTGWGTEAF
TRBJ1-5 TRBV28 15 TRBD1 ASRTGRGLYSNQPQH
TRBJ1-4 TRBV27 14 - ASSSRRGASNEKLF
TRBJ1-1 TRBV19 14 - ASTGARGGMNTEAF
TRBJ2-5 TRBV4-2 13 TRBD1 ASSPDRGGQETQY
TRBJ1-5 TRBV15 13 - ATSRDKGVSQPQH
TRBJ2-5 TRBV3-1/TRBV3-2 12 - ASSQPGTVETQY
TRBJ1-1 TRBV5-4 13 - ASSTAGVVNTEAF
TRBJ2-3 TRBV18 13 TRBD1 ASSPTGFPTDTQY
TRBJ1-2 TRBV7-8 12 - ASSSSGVNYGYT
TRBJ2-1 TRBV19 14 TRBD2 ASSPRGLADYNEQF
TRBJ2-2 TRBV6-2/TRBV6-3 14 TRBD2 ASSQRLAGGPGELF
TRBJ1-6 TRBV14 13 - ASSQGSASVSPLH
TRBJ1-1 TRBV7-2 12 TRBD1 ASSITGGVPEAF
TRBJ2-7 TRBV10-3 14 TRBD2 AISDPPGGGVYEQY
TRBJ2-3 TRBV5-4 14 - ASSSGLGSSTDTQY
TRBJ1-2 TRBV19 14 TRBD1 ASSPKGTGRGYGYT
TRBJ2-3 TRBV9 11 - ASSVGSGNTQY
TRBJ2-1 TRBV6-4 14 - ASSDMSIASYNEQF
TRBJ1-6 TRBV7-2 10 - ASSPGNSPLH
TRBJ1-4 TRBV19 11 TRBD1 ASRDRANEKLF
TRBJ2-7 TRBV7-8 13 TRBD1 ASSLASTGVYEQY
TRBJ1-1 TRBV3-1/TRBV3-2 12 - ASSQDPGRTEAF